Reported below is one TCR beta chain. As handled by the study authors: Reference gene primer amplification gave nucleated cell count estimates. The method was immunoSEQ multiplex PCR; TCRdb's version includes in-frame clones alone and lacks a portion of them. V and J calls and clone size follow that table, whereas D and trimming were derived from the DNA. This sample has approximately 13,000 clones, with roughly 85% found just once. The data originate from a study of blood T cell repertoires in COVID-19. Looking at the study overall: COVID-19 samples from acute and convalescent phases originated in the United States, Italy and Spain. Nucleic acid was either cDNA or gDNA, and it came from T cells, B-cell-depleted T cells, or PBMCs.

The specimen sequenced was peripheral blood. This receptor was obtained from a human donor in a cohort sampled during active COVID-19.

This chain's CDR3 is CASSLDSYGYTF. CDR3 coding DNA: TGTGCCAGCAGCTTAGACAGCTATGGCTACACCTTC. This chain links TRBV7-9 with TRBJ1-2; no clear D. The CDR3 spans 12 residues. Germline-derived CDR1 and CDR2 are SEHNR and FQNEAQ (reference sequence). V lost 1 base to trimming and J lost 4 bases, with 4 bases between them.